Shown below are 14 T cell receptor beta chains from a single sample sequenced in a study of OX40 agonist ivuxolimab in advanced cancers. Produced via immunoSEQ multiplex PCR; TCRdb's table is partial and in-frame only. The repertoire has roughly 8,000 clones, around 75% of them found once; the top ten carry around 60%. The input for sequencing was CD4+ or CD8+ T cells sorted from blood, taken in a trial of the OX40 agonist ivuxolimab. The receptors derive from an adult with an advanced solid tumor such as melanoma, head and neck, liver or kidney cancer.

V is TRBV6-5 and J is TRBJ2-3; D unresolved. Germline loops: CDR1 MNHEY, CDR2 SVGAGI. The CDR3 has 14 amino acids. V dropped 0 bases and J dropped 0 bases, with 4 bases sitting between them. The CDR3 region has the DNA TGTGCCAGCAGTTACTCGACTAGCACAGATACGCAGTATTTT. Protein sequence: CASSYSTSTDTQYF.

This chain connects TRBV9 to TRBJ2-1; tentatively, D is TRBD2 (6 bases). V dropped 1 base and J dropped 3 bases, with 11 bases sitting between them. The CDR3 spans 15 residues. The germline V gene has CDR1 SGDLS and CDR2 YYNGEE. CDR3 nucleotides: TGTGCCAGCAGCGTAAAACGGGAGATCTACAATGAGCAGTTCTTC. It specifies CASSVKREIYNEQFF.

As regards this clone: This may come from a read error, since a much larger clone is one base off. The rearrangement links TRBV9 to TRBJ2-3, with 7 bases identical to TRBD2. Per germline, CDR1 SGDLS and CDR2 YYNGEE. The CDR3 extends over 17 amino acids. V gave up 1 base and J gave up 2 bases; unmatched junction bases: 10. This CDR3 reads CASSVQWEGRVTDTQYF. In nucleotides, the CDR3 is TGTGCCAGCAGCGTACAGTGGGAGGGCCGAGTCACAGATACGCAGTATTTT.

The chain has TRBV11-2 and TRBJ2-1, with D perhaps matching TRBD2 (5 bases). Trimming took 0 bases from V and 5 from J, leaving 11 bases between them. The CDR3 loop spans 15 amino acids. The germline gives CDR1 SGHAT, CDR2 FQNNGV. The CDR3 protein is CASSLEVGAHNEQFF. The CDR3 coding sequence is TGTGCCAGCAGCTTAGAGGTGGGAGCCCACAATGAGCAGTTCTTC.

This chain links TRBV9 with TRBJ2-2; 8 positions match TRBD2. Germline CDR1 is SGDLS and CDR2 is YYNGEE. The CDR3 has 15 residues. J lost 5 bases, V lost 0 bases, and 3 bases had no gene match. CDR3 DNA sequence: TGTGCCAGCAGCGTAGGGTCGGGAGGGACCGGGGAGCTGTTTTTT. Its protein product is CASSVGSGGTGELFF.

There are many counts of this clone. The V and J genes are TRBV4-3 and TRBJ1-5, with D hard to call. Germline CDR1 is LGHNA and CDR2 is YSLEER. The CDR3 loop spans 16 amino acids. Trimming shortened V by 0 bases and J by 2 bases, and 11 bases separated the two germline ends. The CDR3 here is CASSQDFPEGNQPQHF. DNA for the CDR3: TGCGCCAGCAGCCAAGATTTCCCTGAGGGCAATCAGCCCCAGCATTTT.

This clone ranks as medium-sized. The chain joins TRBV6-1 to TRBJ1-1; D not certain. This CDR3 is built from 15 residues. Trimming shortened V by 5 bases and J by 0 bases, and 13 bases separated the two germline ends. Germline V gene data show CDR1 as MNHNS and CDR2 as SASEGT. The CDR3 protein is CASSLPRTVNTEAFF. The DNA for the CDR3 is TGTGCCAGCAGTCTGCCGCGGACGGTGAACACTGAAGCTTTCTTT.

The chain links TRBV4-3 to TRBJ1-2; D uncertain. CDR1 LGHNA and CDR2 YSLEER come from the germline V gene. V was trimmed by 1 base and J by 7 bases, leaving 16 bases between them. This CDR3 spans 15 amino acids. Here the CDR3 DNA reads TGCGCCAGCAGCCAAGCGGGCCCATCAGGTGCTGGCTACACCTTC. Encoded protein: CASSQAGPSGAGYTF.

The V gene is TRBV5-6, the J gene TRBJ2-3, with D tentatively TRBD2 (6 bases). The germline CDR1 and CDR2 sequences are SGHDT and YYEEEE. V was shortened by 4 bases and J by 1 base, with 13 bases between the two germline ends. The CDR3 runs to 15 residues. Here the CDR3 DNA reads TGTGCCAGCAGCGCCGGGACGGGGGGCACAGATACGCAGTATTTT. It is translated as CASSAGTGGTDTQYF.

The CDR3 DNA reads as TGCGCCAGCAGCCAAGAAGGTCCCTTCCGGAGCAATGAGCAGTTCTTC. Residues: CASSQEGPFRSNEQFF. V is TRBV4-1 and J is TRBJ2-1; no clear D gene. V was trimmed by 0 bases and J by 6 bases, leaving 15 bases between them. Germline V gene data show CDR1 as MGHRA and CDR2 as YSYEKL. This CDR3 spans 16 amino acids.

The sample holds one count of this clone. V gene TRBV13 combines with J gene TRBJ2-7, with 8 bases identical to TRBD2. V shed 5 bases, J shed 9 bases, and the junction held 3 bases outside the gene matches. CDR1 and CDR2 from the germline V gene are PRHDT and FYEKMQ (reference sequence). The CDR3 loop spans 11 amino acids. DNA of the CDR3: TGTGCCAGCAGCACCACTAGCGGGCAGTACTTC. Translated: CASSTTSGQYF.

Notes on this clone: Mismatch with germline at one junction end may stem from a read error. V gene TRBV6-5 combines with J gene TRBJ2-7, with 9 bases that match TRBD2. The CDR3 has 15 residues. CDR1 MNHEY and CDR2 SVGAGI come from the germline V gene. The CDR3 bases are TGTGCCAGCAGTTCCCTTGCCGGGGTAGCGGGGGAGCAGCACTTC. Its protein is CASSSLAGVAGEQHF.

The gene calls are TRBV11-1 and TRBJ2-2; 8 nucleotides agree with TRBD2. The CDR3 spans 15 residues. The V gene's germline CDR1 is SGHAT and CDR2 FQDESV (reference sequence). J lost 6 bases, V lost 2 bases, and 5 bases had no gene match. For the CDR3, the DNA is TGTGCCAGCAGCTTAACGAATAGCGGGGCCGGGGAGCTGTTTTTT. This gives the protein CASSLTNSGAGELFF.

Comment on this clone: A junction end diverges from the germline sequence, so it may reflect a read error. This specimen includes other DNA sequences encoding the same CDR3. The chain links TRBV9 to TRBJ2-2; possible D gene TRBD2, 6 bases. Per germline, CDR1 SGDLS and CDR2 YYNGEE. CDR3 length: 17 residues. The CDR3 protein is CASSASRTGANTGELFF. The CDR3 coding sequence is TGCGCCAGCAGCGCCTCCCGGACGGGAGCTAACACCGGGGAGCTGTTTTTT. The full variable domain, rest sourced from reference TRBV9 and TRBJ2-2, is DSGVTQTPKHLITATGQRVTLRCSPRSGDLSVYWYQQSLDQGLQFLIQYYNGEERAKGNILERFSAQQFPDLHSELNLSSLELGDSALYFCASSASRTGANTGELFFGEGSRLTVL.